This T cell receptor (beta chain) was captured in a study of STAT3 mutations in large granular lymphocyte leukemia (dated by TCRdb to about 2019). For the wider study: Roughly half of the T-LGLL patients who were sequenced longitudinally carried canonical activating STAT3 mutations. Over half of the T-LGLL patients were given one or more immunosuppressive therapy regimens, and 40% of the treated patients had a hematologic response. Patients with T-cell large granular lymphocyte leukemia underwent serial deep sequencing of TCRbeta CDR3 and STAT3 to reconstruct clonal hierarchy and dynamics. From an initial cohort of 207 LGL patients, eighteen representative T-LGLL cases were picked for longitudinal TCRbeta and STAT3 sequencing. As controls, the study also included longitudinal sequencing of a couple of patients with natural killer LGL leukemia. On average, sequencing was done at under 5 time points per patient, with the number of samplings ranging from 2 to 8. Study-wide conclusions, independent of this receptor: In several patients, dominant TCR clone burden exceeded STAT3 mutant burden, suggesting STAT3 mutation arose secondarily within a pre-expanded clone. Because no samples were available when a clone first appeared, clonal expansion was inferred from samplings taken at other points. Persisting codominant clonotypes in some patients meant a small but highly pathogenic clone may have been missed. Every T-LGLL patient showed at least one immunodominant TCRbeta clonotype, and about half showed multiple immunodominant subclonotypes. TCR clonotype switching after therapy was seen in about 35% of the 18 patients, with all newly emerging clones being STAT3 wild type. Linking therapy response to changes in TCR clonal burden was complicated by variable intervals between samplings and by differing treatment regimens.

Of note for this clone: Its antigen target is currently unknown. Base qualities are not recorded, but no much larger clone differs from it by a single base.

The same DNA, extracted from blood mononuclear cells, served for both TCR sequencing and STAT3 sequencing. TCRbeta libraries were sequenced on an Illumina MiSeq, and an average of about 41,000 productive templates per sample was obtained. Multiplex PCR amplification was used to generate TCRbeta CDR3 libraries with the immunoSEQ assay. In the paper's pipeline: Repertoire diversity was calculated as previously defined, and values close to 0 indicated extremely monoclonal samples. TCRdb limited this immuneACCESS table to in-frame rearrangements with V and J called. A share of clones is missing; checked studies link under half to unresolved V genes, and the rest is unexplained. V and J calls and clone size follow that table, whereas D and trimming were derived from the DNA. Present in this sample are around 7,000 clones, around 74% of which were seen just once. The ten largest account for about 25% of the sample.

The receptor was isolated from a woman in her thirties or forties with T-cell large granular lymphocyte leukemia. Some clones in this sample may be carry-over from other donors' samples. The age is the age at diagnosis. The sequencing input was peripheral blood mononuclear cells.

CDR3 region: CASSLVSSGSYEQYF. The nucleotide sequence is TGCGCCAGCAGCTTGGTATCTAGCGGGAGCTACGAGCAGTACTTC. Recombination joined TRBV5-1 with TRBJ2-7, with 10 bases aligning to TRBD2. The CDR3 numbers 15 residues from cysteine through phenylalanine. CDR3 DNA only is kept here, 45 bases in frame from base 1. CDR1 SGHRS and CDR2 YFSETQ are derived from the germline V gene. Trimming removed 0 bases from V and 3 bases from J; the gene matches leave 3 bases unexplained. The entire variable domain, with the stretches around the CDR3 drawn from the reference TRBV5-1 and TRBJ2-7 proteins, is KAGVTQTPRYLIKTRGQQVTLSCSPISGHRSVSWYQQTPGQGLQFLFEYFSETQRNKGNFPGRFSGRQFSNSRSEMNVSTLELGDSALYLCASSLVSSGSYEQYFGPGTRLTVT.